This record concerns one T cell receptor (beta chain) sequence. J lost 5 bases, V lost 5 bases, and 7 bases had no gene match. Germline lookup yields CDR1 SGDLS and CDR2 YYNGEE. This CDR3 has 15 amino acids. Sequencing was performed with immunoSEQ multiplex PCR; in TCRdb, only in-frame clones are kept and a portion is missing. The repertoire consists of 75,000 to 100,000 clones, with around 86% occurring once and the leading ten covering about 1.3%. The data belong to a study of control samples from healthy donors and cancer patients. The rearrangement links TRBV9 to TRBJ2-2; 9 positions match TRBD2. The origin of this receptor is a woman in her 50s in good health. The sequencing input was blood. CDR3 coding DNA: TGTGCCAGCAGTGCTAGCGGGAAGAGTACCGGGGAGCTGTTTTTT. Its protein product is CASSASGKSTGELFF.